These T cell receptor beta chains were read from a single sample in a study of shared clonotypes between healthy human individuals. Method: immunoSEQ multiplex PCR; TCRdb's copy keeps in-frame clones and lacks some. The sample records some 2,000,000 clones, nearly 97% being singletons. Sequences were obtained from naive CD4+ T cells sorted from blood. The receptors originated from a man younger than 35 in good health. Each CDR3 is given with its conserved first and last residue. A D gene is named only where the DNA matches it firmly. Clone size is given for some rows only: seen once, a few or many times, or a class if the clone is expanded.

TRBV30,-,TRBJ2-7,TRBD2,CAWEPLLTSGTPYEQYF,TGTGCCTGGGAACCGTTGTTGACTAGCGGGACCCCCTACGAGCAGTACTTC
TRBV5-1,-,TRBJ2-6,-,CASSRQVTGANVLTF,TGCGCCAGCAGCCGACAGGTTACTGGGGCCAACGTCCTGACTTTC
TRBV5-4,-,TRBJ2-3,-,CASSFGGAGTDTQYF,TGTGCCAGCAGCTTTGGAGGGGCTGGCACAGATACGCAGTATTTT
TRBV15,-,TRBJ2-6,TRBD1,CATSSGQGAPGANVLTF,TGTGCCACCAGCTCGGGACAGGGGGCGCCCGGGGCCAACGTCCTGACTTTC
TRBV7-9,-,TRBJ1-4,TRBD1,CASSSGQINEKLFF,TGTGCCAGCAGCTCGGGACAGATTAATGAAAAACTGTTTTTT
TRBV30,-,TRBJ1-4,-,CAWRDIRRGGNEKLFF,TGTGCCTGGCGGGATATTCGACGGGGGGGTAATGAAAAACTGTTTTTT
TRBV9,-,TRBJ1-2,TRBD1,CASSVAIGGPVDGYTF,TGTGCCAGCAGCGTAGCTATAGGGGGCCCTGTGGATGGCTACACCTTC
TRBV6-5,-,TRBJ2-7,-,CASSYRQASYEQYF,TGTGCCAGCAGTTACCGACAGGCATCCTACGAGCAGTACTTC
TRBV6-5,-,TRBJ2-7,-,CASSYTDRSYEQYF,TGTGCCAGCAGTTACACGGACCGAAGCTACGAGCAGTACTTC
TRBV6-5,-,TRBJ2-1,-,CASSGRLSSYNEQFF,TGTGCCAGCAGTGGACGGTTGAGCTCCTACAATGAGCAGTTCTTC
TRBV30,-,TRBJ1-6,-,CAWRSGPSSYNSPLHF,TGTGCCTGGAGAAGCGGACCGAGCTCCTATAATTCACCCCTCCACTTT
TRBV7-2,-,TRBJ1-2,-,CASSFRSGDGYTF,TGTGCCAGCAGCTTTAGATCGGGTGATGGCTACACCTTC
TRBV5-1,-,TRBJ2-7,-,CASSLETFTSYEQYF,TGCGCCAGCAGCTTGGAGACCTTTACTTCCTACGAGCAGTACTTC
TRBV11-2,-,TRBJ2-7,TRBD2,CASRQTPAGGSYEQYF,TGTGCCAGCAGACAAACCCCAGCGGGAGGATCCTACGAGCAGTACTTC
TRBV18,-,TRBJ2-3,TRBD2,CASSLAGFTDTQYF,TGTGCCAGCTCACTAGCGGGATTCACAGATACGCAGTATTTT
TRBV18,-,TRBJ2-7,-,CASSPPAGYEQYF,TGTGCCAGCTCACCACCGGCGGGCTACGAGCAGTACTTC
TRBV7-9,-,TRBJ1-2,-,CASSPKGTPRGYTF,TGTGCCAGCAGCCCCAAAGGGACCCCTAGGGGCTACACCTTC
TRBV11-3,-,TRBJ2-3,-,CASSSGHFTDTQYF,TGTGCCAGCAGCTCGGGACACTTCACAGATACGCAGTATTTT
TRBV9,once,TRBJ2-5,-,CASSVAPVAGQETQYF,TGTGCCAGCAGCGTAGCCCCGGTGGCAGGTCAAGAGACCCAGTACTTC
TRBV6-5,-,TRBJ2-2,TRBD2,CASSSGGGKDTGELFF,TGTGCCAGCAGTTCCGGCGGGGGGAAAGACACCGGGGAGCTGTTTTTT
TRBV27,-,TRBJ1-1,-,CASSLSEGITEAFF,TGTGCCAGCAGTTTATCGGAGGGAATCACTGAAGCTTTCTTT
TRBV5-1,-,TRBJ1-3,-,CASSLDTNSGNTIYF,TGCGCCAGCAGCCTGGACACTAACTCTGGAAACACCATATATTTT
TRBV18,-,TRBJ2-3,-,CASSPYQSTDTQYF,TGTGCCAGCTCACCATACCAGTCCACAGATACGCAGTATTTT
TRBV29-1,-,TRBJ1-2,-,CSVESRGRIHYGYTF,TGCAGCGTTGAGTCCAGGGGAAGGATTCACTATGGCTACACCTTC
TRBV5-1,-,TRBJ2-1,TRBD2,CASSLSLAGSNEQFF,TGCGCCAGCAGCTTGAGCCTAGCGGGGTCCAATGAGCAGTTCTTC
TRBV6-1,-,TRBJ2-7,-,CASSEEGGSYEQYF,TGTGCCAGCAGTGAAGAAGGCGGATCCTACGAGCAGTACTTC
TRBV25-1,-,TRBJ2-5,-,CASSVGGETQYF,TGTGCCAGCAGTGTAGGGGGGGAGACCCAGTACTTC
TRBV6-5,-,TRBJ2-1,-,CASSYAGGGGEQFF,TGTGCCAGCAGTTACGCCGGAGGGGGCGGTGAGCAGTTCTTC
TRBV10-2,-,TRBJ2-1,TRBD2,CASSETSGSEQFF,TGCGCCAGCAGTGAGACTAGCGGGTCTGAGCAGTTCTTC
TRBV7-2,-,TRBJ2-7,-,CASSIRAAGGNEQYF,TGTGCCAGCAGCATTCGGGCGGCAGGGGGGAACGAGCAGTACTTC
TRBV7-9,-,TRBJ2-1,TRBD2,CASSFSGAGASTGFF,TGTGCCAGCAGCTTCTCTGGAGCGGGGGCTTCGACCGGATTCTTC
TRBV7-9,-,TRBJ2-6,TRBD1,CASSYRSGTGNSGANVLTF,TGTGCCAGCAGTTATCGATCCGGGACAGGTAACTCTGGGGCCAACGTCCTGACTTTC
TRBV18,-,TRBJ2-7,TRBD2,CASSPEGGGNYEQYF,TGTGCCAGCTCACCCGAGGGCGGGGGGAACTACGAGCAGTACTTC
TRBV5-4,-,TRBJ2-3,-,CASSLGQTLRDTQYF,TGTGCCAGCAGCTTGGGACAGACCCTCAGGGATACGCAGTATTTT
TRBV6-5,-,TRBJ1-6,-,CASSYRENSPLHF,TGTGCCAGCAGTTACCGAGAGAATTCACCCCTCCACTTT